Listed below are T cell receptor beta chains from one sample, sequenced in a study of cytomegalovirus exposure and HLA in healthy donors. Libraries were prepared by immunoSEQ multiplex PCR; TCRdb keeps only in-frame clonotypes and omits some of them. The table records about 150,000 clones, around 60% of them present only once. The specimen was PBMCs. These receptor sequences come from a woman aged 55-69 years in good health and CMV-seropositive. The CDR3 runs from the conserved cysteine through the conserved F or W. A D gene is named only where the DNA matches it firmly. Expanded clones get a size class; other rows say once, few or many, or leave the size out.

D,size,J,length,V,CDR3,DNA
NA,NA,TRBJ2-3,13,TRBV27,CASSLSQAEAQYF,TGTGCCAGCAGTTTATCGCAAGCCGAAGCGCAGTATTTT
NA,NA,TRBJ1-5,15,TRBV27,CASSSEITGNQPQHF,TGTGCCAGCAGTTCCGAGATTACAGGGAATCAGCCCCAGCATTTT
NA,NA,TRBJ2-6,14,TRBV28,CASSLITGANVLTF,TGTGCCAGCAGTTTAATCACTGGGGCCAACGTCCTGACTTTC
NA,NA,TRBJ2-7,16,TRBV4-3,CASSQDRLGGSYEQYF,TGCGCCAGCAGCCAAGATAGATTAGGGGGATCCTACGAGCAGTACTTC
NA,NA,TRBJ2-5,15,TRBV7-7,CASSQQGGGQETQYF,TGTGCTAGCAGCCAACAGGGAGGGGGGCAAGAGACCCAGTACTTC
TRBD1,NA,TRBJ2-3,14,TRBV5-1,CASRGTGSTDTQYF,TGCGCCAGCAGAGGGACAGGGAGCACAGATACGCAGTATTTT
NA,NA,TRBJ1-1,11,TRBV6-5,CASRNSRGAFF,TGTGCCAGCAGAAACAGTAGGGGGGCTTTCTTT
NA,few,TRBJ1-3,15,TRBV28,CASSFQGASGNTIYF,TGTGCCAGCAGTTTTCAAGGGGCGAGTGGAAACACCATATATTTT
TRBD2,NA,TRBJ2-2,15,TRBV19,CASSMGGRGTGELFF,TGTGCCAGTAGTATGGGCGGGAGGGGCACCGGGGAGCTGTTTTTT
NA,few,TRBJ1-2,13,TRBV4-3,CASSLYGDYGYTF,TGCGCCAGCAGCCTTTACGGGGACTATGGCTACACCTTC
NA,NA,TRBJ2-5,14,TRBV6-6,CASTSFGVGETQYF,TGTGCCAGCACCTCCTTCGGGGTAGGAGAGACCCAGTACTTC
TRBD1,NA,TRBJ2-1,15,TRBV4-2,CASSHTGTGYNEQFF,TGTGCCAGCAGCCATACCGGGACAGGTTACAATGAGCAGTTCTTC
NA,NA,TRBJ1-5,14,TRBV5-1,CASSLGTMNQPQHF,TGCGCCAGCAGCTTGGGTACTATGAATCAGCCCCAGCATTTT
NA,NA,TRBJ1-1,14,TRBV6-6,CASSYREMNTEAFF,TGTGCCAGCAGTTATCGTGAGATGAACACTGAAGCTTTCTTT
TRBD1,NA,TRBJ2-7,14,TRBV18,CASSRDRAEYEQYF,TGTGCCAGCTCACGGGACAGGGCTGAATACGAGCAGTACTTC
NA,NA,TRBJ2-7,14,TRBV2,CASTSTGNSYEQYF,TGTGCCAGCACCTCGACAGGAAACTCCTACGAGCAGTACTTC
NA,NA,TRBJ2-1,15,TRBV7-2,CASSLGRGSVNEQFF,TGTGCCAGCAGCTTAGGCCGGGGGTCGGTAAATGAGCAGTTCTTC
TRBD2,few,TRBJ2-1,16,TRBV5-4,CASSSWTSGTRHEQFF,TGTGCCAGCAGCTCCTGGACTAGCGGGACGAGGCATGAGCAGTTCTTC
NA,NA,TRBJ1-1,19,TRBV21-1,CASSKALWGRGSWNTEAFF,NA
TRBD2,NA,TRBJ2-1,15,TRBV5-4,CASSLGTSGYNEQFF,TGTGCCAGCAGCTTGGGGACTAGCGGCTACAATGAGCAGTTCTTC
TRBD2,NA,TRBJ2-1,15,TRBV18,CASSRQAGGPGEQFF,TGTGCCAGCTCAAGACAGGCGGGAGGGCCGGGCGAGCAGTTCTTC
NA,once,TRBJ1-1,14,TRBV14,CASSRGQSNTEAFF,TGTGCCAGCAGCCGTGGACAGTCGAACACTGAAGCTTTCTTT
NA,NA,TRBJ1-1,15,TRBV5-1,CASSLAIQGNTEAFF,TGCGCCAGCAGCTTGGCCATACAGGGGAACACTGAAGCTTTCTTT
NA,NA,TRBJ1-2,13,TRBV5-1,CASSLGRPYGYTF,TGCGCCAGCAGCTTGGGCAGGCCCTATGGCTACACCTTC
NA,NA,TRBJ2-1,14,TRBV4-2,CASSQGGPYNEQFF,TGTGCCAGCAGCCAAGGAGGGCCCTACAATGAGCAGTTCTTC
NA,NA,TRBJ2-3,13,TRBV11-3,CASTSRDGDTQYF,TGTGCCAGCACCAGCCGGGATGGAGATACGCAGTATTTT